This T cell receptor (beta chain) was identified during a study of T cells in Graves' hyperthyroidism and ophthalmopathy. Amplification targeted TCR beta CDR3 regions from RNA transcripts. HTBI primers were the set used in a first-round RT-PCR of the TCR CDR3. In TCRdb, the multiplex PCR reads were re-called with MiXCR into one record per CDR3 protein. The sample has about 270,000 distinct CDR3 sequences, 13% to 15% seen once. The V end was cut by 0 bases, the J end by 4 bases, with 13 bases between. CDR1 is GTSNPN and CDR2 is SVGIG in the germline V gene (reference sequence). CDR3 size: 15 residues. Sequencing was performed on blood. This sequence joins TRBV30 and TRBJ1-5; D is perhaps TRBD1 (6 bases). This TCR was sampled from a woman aged 45-60 years with Graves' hyperthyroidism that later progressed to Graves' ophthalmopathy. CDR3 nucleotides: TGTGCCTGGAGTGTGCGGGGGGCCCTAAATCAGCCCCAGCATTTT. Protein product: CAWSVRGALNQPQHF.